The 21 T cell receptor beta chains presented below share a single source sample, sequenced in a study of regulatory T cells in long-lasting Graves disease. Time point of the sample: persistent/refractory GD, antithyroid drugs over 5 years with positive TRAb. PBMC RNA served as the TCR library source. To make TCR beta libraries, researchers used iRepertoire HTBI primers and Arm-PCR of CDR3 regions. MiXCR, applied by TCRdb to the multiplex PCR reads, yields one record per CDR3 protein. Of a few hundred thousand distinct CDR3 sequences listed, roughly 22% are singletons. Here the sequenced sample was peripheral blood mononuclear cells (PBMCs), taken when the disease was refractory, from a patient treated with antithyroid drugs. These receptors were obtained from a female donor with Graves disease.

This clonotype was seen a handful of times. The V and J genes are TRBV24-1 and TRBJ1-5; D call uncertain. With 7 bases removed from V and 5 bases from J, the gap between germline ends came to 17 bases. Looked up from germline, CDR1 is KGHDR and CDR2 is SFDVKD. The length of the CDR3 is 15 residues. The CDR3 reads CATSSSRSYDQPQHF. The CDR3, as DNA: TGTGCCACCAGCTCCAGTAGGAGTTATGATCAGCCCCAGCATTTT.

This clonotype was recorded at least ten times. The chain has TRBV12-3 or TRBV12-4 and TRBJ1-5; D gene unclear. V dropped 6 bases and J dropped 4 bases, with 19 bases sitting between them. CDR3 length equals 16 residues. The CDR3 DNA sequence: TGTGCCAGCAGGTCAACCGCTTTACCCGCGAATCAGCCCCAGCATTTT. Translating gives CASRSTALPANQPQHF.

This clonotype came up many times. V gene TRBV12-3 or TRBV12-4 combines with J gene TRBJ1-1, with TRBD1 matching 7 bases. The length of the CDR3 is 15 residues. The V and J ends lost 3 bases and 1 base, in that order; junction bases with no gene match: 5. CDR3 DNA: TGTGCCAGCAGTTTTGGGTCAGGGGGGAACACTGAAGCTTTCTTT. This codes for CASSFGSGGNTEAFF.

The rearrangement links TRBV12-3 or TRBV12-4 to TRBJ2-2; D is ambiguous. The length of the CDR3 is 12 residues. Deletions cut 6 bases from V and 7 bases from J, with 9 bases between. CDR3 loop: CASRSVGGELFF. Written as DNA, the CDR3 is TGTGCCAGCAGATCAGTCGGCGGGGAGCTGTTTTTT.

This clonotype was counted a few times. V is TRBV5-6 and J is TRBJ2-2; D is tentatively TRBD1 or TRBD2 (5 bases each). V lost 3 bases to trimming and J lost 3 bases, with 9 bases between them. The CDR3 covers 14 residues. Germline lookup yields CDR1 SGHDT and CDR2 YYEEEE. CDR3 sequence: CASSWMGDTGELFF. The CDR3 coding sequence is TGTGCCAGCAGCTGGATGGGGGACACCGGGGAGCTGTTTTTT.

The CDR3 region has the DNA TGTGCCAGTAGTCTCTGGGACCCCTACCCCTATGGCTACACCTTC. As protein: CASSLWDPYPYGYTF. The chain has TRBV19 and TRBJ1-2; D might be TRBD1 (5 bases). V was shortened by 5 bases and J by 4 bases, with 17 bases between the two germline ends. Germline CDR1 LNHDA, CDR2 SQIVND (reference sequence). The CDR3 is made up of 15 amino acids. The complete variable domain, with remaining parts taken from reference TRBV19 and TRBJ1-2, reads DGGITQSPKYLFRKEGQNVTLSCEQNLNHDAMYWYRQDPGQGLRLIYYSQIVNDFQKGDIAEGYSVSREKKESFPLTVTSAQKNPTAFYLCASSLWDPYPYGYTFGSGTRLTVV.

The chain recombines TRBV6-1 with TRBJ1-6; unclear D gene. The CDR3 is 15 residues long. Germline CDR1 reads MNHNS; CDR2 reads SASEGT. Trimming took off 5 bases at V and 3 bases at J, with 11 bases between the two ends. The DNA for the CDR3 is TGTGCCAGCAGTCTAGGACGGATCTATAATTCACCCCTCCACTTT. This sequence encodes CASSLGRIYNSPLHF.

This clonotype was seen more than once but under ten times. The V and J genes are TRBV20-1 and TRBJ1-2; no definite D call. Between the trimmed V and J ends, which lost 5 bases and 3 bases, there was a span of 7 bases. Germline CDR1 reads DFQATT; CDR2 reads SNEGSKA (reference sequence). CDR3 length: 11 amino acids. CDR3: CSASPDYGYTF. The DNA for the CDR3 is TGCAGTGCTTCTCCGGACTATGGCTACACCTTC.

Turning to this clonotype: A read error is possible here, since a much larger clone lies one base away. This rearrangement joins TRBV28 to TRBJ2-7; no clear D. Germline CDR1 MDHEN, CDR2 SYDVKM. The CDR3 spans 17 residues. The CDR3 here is CASGLVVPSLQVDEQYF. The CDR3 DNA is TGTGCCAGCGGTTTGGTAGTACCCTCCCTCCAAGTCGACGAGCAGTACTTC.

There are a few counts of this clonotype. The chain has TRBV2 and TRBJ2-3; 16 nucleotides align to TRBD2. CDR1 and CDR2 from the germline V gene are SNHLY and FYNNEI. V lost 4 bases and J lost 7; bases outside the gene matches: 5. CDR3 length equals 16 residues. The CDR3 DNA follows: TGTGCCAGCAGTGGGGGACTAGCGGGAGGGCCATATACGCAGTATTTT. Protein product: CASSGGLAGGPYTQYF.

The CDR3 region has the DNA TGTGCCAGCAGCATAAATCGTAAGGGTTATGAGCAGTTCTTC. Protein: CASSINRKGYEQFF. The chain has TRBV5-6 and TRBJ2-1; D remains ambiguous. V dropped 4 bases and J dropped 8 bases, with 16 bases sitting between them. The V gene's germline CDR1 is SGHDT and CDR2 YYEEEE. CDR3 size: 14 residues. Variable domain in full (rest from reference TRBV5-6 and TRBJ2-1): DAGVTQSPTHLIKTRGQQVTLRCSPKSGHDTVSWYQQALGQGPQFIFQYYEEEERQRGNFPDRFSGHQFPNYSSELNVNALLLGDSALYLCASSINRKGYEQFFGPGTRLTVL.

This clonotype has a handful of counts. The CDR3 sequence is CASRDRTSGRGPGETQYF. CDR3 DNA: TGTGCCAGCAGAGACAGGACTAGCGGGAGAGGGCCAGGAGAGACCCAGTACTTC. This chain joins TRBV4-2 and TRBJ2-5, with 13 bases lining up with TRBD2. The trim removed 6 bases at V and 4 bases at J, leaving 14 bases unmatched. The CDR3 runs to 18 residues. Germline values: CDR1 LGHNA, CDR2 YNFKEQ.

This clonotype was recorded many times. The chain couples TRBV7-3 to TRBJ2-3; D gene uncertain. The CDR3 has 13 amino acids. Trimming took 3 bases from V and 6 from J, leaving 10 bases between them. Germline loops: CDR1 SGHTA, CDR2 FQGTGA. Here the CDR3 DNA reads TGTGCCAGCAGCTTGACCCGCTCGGATACGCAGTATTTT. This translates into CASSLTRSDTQYF.

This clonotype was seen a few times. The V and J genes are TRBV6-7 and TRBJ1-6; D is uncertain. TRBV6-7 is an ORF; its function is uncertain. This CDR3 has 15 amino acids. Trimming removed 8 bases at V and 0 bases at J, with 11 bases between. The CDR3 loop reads CASGNGRSYNSPLHF. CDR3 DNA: TGTGCCAGCGGAAACGGGCGCTCCTATAATTCACCCCTCCACTTT.

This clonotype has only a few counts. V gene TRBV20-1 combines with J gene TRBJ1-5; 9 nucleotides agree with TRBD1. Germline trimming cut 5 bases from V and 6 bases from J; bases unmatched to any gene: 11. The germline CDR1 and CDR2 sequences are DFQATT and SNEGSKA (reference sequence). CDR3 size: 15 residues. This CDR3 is CSAPSGTGQGQPQHF. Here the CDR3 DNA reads TGCAGTGCTCCCTCCGGGACAGGGCAGGGTCAGCCCCAGCATTTT.

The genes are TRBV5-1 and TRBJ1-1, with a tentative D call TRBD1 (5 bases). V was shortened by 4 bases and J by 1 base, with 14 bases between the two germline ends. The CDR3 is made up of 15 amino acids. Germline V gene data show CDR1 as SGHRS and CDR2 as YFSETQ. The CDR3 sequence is CASSTGQGRNTEAFF. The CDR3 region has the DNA TGCGCCAGCAGCACTGGCCAGGGTAGGAACACTGAAGCTTTCTTT.

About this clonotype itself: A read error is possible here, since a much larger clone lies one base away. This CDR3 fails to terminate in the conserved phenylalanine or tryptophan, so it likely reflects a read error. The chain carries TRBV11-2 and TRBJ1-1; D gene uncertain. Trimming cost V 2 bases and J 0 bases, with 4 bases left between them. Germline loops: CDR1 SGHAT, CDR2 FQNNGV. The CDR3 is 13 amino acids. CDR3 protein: CASSLIVNTEAFL. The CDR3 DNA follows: TGTGCCAGCAGCTTAATCGTGAACACTGAAGCTTTCCTT.

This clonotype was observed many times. The CDR3 reads CASSEGVSGANVLTF. The CDR3 nucleotides are TGTGCCAGCAGTGAAGGGGTCTCTGGGGCCAACGTCCTGACTTTC. The chain employs TRBV12-3 or TRBV12-4 and TRBJ2-6; the D gene is possibly TRBD1 (5 bases). The CDR3 has 15 amino acids. With 5 bases removed from V and 0 bases from J, the gap between germline ends came to 8 bases.

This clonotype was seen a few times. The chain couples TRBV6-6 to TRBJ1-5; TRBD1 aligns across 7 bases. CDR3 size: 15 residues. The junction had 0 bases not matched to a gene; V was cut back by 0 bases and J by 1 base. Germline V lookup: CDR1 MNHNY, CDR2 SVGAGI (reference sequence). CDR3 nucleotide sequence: TGTGCCAGCAGTTACTCGACAGGGAGCAATCAGCCCCAGCATTTT. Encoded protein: CASSYSTGSNQPQHF.

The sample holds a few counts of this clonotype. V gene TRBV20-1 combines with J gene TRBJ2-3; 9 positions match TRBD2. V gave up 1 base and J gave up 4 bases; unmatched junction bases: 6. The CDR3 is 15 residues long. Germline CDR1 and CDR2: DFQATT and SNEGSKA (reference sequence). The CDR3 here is CSARVGSGGPDTQYF. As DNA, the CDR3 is TGCAGTGCTAGAGTTGGTAGCGGGGGACCAGATACGCAGTATTTT.

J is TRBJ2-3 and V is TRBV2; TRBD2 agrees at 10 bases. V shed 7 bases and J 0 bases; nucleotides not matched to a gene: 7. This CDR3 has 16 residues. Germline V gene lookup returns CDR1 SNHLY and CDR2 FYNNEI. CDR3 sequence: CASKASGGGSTDTQYF. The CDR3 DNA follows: TGTGCCAGCAAGGCTAGCGGGGGTGGTAGCACAGATACGCAGTATTTT.